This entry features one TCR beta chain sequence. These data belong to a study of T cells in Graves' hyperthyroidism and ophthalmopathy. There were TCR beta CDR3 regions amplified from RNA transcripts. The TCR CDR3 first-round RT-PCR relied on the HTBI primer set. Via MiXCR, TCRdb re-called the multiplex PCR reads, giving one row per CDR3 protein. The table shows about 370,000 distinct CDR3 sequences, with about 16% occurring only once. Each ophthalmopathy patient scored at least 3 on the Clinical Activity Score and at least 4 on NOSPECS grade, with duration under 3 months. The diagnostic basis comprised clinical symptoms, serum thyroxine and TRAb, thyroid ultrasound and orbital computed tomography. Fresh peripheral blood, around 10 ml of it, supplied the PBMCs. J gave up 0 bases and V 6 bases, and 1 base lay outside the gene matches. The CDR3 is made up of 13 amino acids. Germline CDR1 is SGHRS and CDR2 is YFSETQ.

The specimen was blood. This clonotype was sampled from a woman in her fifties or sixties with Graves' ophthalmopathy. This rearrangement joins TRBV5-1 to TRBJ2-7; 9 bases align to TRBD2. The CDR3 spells CASNSGSSYEQYF. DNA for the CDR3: TGCGCCAGCAATAGCGGGAGCTCCTACGAGCAGTACTTC. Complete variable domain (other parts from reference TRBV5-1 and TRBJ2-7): KAGVTQTPRYLIKTRGQQVTLSCSPISGHRSVSWYQQTPGQGLQFLFEYFSETQRNKGNFPGRFSGRQFSNSRSEMNVSTLELGDSALYLCASNSGSSYEQYFGPGTRLTVT.